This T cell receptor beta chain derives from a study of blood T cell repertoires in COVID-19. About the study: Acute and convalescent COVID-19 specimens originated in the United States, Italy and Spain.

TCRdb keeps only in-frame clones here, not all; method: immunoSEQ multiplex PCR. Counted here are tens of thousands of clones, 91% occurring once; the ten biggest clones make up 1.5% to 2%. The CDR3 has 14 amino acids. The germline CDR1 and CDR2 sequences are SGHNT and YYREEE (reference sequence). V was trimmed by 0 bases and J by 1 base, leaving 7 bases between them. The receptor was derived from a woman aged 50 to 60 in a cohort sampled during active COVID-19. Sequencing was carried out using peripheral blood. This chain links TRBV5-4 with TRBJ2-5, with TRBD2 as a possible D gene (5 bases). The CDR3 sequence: CASSLGGFQETQYF. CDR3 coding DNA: TGTGCCAGCAGCTTGGGCGGGTTCCAAGAGACCCAGTACTTC.